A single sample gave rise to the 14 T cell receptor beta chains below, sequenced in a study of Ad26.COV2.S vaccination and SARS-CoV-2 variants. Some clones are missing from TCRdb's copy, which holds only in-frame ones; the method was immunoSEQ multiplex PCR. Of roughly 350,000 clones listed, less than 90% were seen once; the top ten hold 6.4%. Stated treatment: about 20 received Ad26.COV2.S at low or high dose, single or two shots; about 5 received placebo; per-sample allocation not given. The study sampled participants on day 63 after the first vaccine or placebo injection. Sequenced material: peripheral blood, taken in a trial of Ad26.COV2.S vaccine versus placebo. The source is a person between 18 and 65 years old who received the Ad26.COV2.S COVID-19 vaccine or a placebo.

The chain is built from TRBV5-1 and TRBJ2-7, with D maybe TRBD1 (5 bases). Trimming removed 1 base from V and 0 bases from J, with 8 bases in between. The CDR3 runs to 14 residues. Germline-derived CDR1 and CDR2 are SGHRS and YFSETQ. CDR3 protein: CASSLQGPSYEQYF. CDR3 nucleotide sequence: TGCGCCAGCAGCTTGCAGGGTCCCTCCTACGAGCAGTACTTC.

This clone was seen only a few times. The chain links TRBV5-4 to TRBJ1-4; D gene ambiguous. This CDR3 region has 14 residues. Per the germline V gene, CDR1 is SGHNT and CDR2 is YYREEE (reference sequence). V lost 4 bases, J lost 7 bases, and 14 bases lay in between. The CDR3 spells CASSPDSSGEKLFF. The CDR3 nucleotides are TGTGCCAGCAGCCCGGACTCCTCGGGTGAAAAACTGTTTTTT. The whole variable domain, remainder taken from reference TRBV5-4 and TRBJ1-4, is ETGVTQSPTHLIKTRGQQVTLRCSSQSGHNTVSWYQQALGQGPQFIFQYYREEENGRGNFPPRFSGLQFPNYSSELNVNALELDDSALYLCASSPDSSGEKLFFGSGTQLSVL.

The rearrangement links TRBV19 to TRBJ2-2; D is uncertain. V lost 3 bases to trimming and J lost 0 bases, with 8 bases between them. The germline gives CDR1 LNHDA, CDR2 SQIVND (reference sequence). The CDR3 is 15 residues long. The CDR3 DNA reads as TGTGCCAGTAGTATGGCGTTCGCGAACACCGGGGAGCTGTTTTTT. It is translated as CASSMAFANTGELFF. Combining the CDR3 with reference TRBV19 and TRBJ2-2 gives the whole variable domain DGGITQSPKYLFRKEGQNVTLSCEQNLNHDAMYWYRQDPGQGLRLIYYSQIVNDFQKGDIAEGYSVSREKKESFPLTVTSAQKNPTAFYLCASSMAFANTGELFFGEGSRLTVL.

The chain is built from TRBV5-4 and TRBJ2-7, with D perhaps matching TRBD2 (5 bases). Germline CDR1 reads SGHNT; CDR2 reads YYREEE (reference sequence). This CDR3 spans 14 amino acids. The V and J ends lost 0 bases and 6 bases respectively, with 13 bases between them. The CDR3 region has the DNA TGTGCCAGCAGCTTGGCCCCGGGTGAGGGCGAGCAGTACTTC. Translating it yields CASSLAPGEGEQYF.

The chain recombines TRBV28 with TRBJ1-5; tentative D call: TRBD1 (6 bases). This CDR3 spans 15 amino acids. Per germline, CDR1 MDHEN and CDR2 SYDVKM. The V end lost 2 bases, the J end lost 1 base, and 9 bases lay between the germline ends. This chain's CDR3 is CASSLRGESNQPQHF. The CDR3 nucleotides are TGTGCCAGCAGTTTAAGGGGGGAGAGCAATCAGCCCCAGCATTTT.

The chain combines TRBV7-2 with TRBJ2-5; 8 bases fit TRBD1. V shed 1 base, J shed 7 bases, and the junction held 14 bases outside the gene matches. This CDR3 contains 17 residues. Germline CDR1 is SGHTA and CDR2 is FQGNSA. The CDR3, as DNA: TGTGCCAGCAGCTTAGTCGAAGCTCAGGGGGCGAGGGGGACCCAGTACTTC. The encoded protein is CASSLVEAQGARGTQYF.

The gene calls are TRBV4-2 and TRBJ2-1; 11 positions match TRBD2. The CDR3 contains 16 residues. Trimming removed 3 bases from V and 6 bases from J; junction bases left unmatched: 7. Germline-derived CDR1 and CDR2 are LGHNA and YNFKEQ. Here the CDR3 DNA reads TGTGCCAGCAGCCAGATAACTAGCGGGAGATTCAATGAGCAGTTCTTC. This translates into CASSQITSGRFNEQFF.

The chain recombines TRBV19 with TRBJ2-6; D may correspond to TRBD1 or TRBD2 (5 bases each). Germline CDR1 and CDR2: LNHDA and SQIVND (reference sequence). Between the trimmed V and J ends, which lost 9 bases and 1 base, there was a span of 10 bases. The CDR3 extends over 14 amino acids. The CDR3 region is CASERGSGANVLTF. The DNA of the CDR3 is TGTGCCAGCGAGAGGGGATCTGGGGCCAACGTCCTGACTTTC.

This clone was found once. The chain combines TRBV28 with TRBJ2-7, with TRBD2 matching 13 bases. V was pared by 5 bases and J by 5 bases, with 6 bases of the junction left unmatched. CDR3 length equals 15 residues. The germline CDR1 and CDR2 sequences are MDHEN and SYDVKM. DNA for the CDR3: TGTGCCAGCAGTCCGCGACTAGCGGGAGGAGACGAGCAGTACTTC. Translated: CASSPRLAGGDEQYF.

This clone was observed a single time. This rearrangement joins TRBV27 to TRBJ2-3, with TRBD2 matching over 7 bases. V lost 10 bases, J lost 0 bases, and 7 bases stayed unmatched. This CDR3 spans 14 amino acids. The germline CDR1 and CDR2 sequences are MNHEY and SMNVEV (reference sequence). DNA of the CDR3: TGTGCCACCGGCAGACTAGCTAGCACAGATACGCAGTATTTT. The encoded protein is CATGRLASTDTQYF.

The CDR3 region has the DNA TGTGCCAGCAGCTCTATCTTGGGGACAGGAAGAGCTAACTATGGCTACACCTTC. As protein: CASSSILGTGRANYGYTF. V is TRBV7-2 and J is TRBJ1-2; 8 nucleotides align to TRBD1. V dropped 4 bases and J dropped 0; count of bases not matched to a gene: 13. The length of the CDR3 is 18 residues. In germline, CDR1 is SGHTA, CDR2 FQGNSA.

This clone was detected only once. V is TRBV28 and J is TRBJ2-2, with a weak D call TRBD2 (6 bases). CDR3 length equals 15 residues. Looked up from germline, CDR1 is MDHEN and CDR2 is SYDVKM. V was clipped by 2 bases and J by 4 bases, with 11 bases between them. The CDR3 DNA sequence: TGTGCCAGCAGTTTACTCACACTAGCCACCGGGGAGCTGTTTTTT. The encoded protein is CASSLLTLATGELFF.

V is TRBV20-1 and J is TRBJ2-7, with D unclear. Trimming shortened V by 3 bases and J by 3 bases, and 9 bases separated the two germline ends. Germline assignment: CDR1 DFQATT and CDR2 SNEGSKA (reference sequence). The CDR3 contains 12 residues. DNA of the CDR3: TGCAGTGCTAGTTCAGGATACTACGAGCAGTACTTC. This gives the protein CSASSGYYEQYF.

CDR3 loop: CSVRQTVLAKNIQYF. Written as DNA, the CDR3 is TGCAGCGTTCGCCAGACAGTTCTAGCCAAAAACATTCAGTACTTC. The chain recombines TRBV29-1 with TRBJ2-4; a possible D gene is TRBD1 (5 bases). Germline-derived CDR1 and CDR2 are SQVTM and ANQGSEA. Deletions cut 5 bases from V and 0 bases from J, with 14 bases between. The CDR3 covers 15 residues.